This T cell receptor beta chain was documented in a study of blood T cell repertoires in COVID-19. Looking at the study overall: From the United States, Italy and Spain came samples of acute and convalescent COVID-19. Nucleic acid was either cDNA or gDNA, and it came from T cells, B-cell-depleted T cells, or PBMCs.

In the original processing: How many nucleated cells were present was estimated from reference gene primer amplification. The protocol was immunoSEQ multiplex PCR, while the TCRdb copy is restricted to in-frame clones and leaves out a portion. Clone size and V and J calls were adopted from that table, with D and trimming inferred from the DNA. The data hold roughly 100,000 clones, with about 75% observed a single time. This TCR came from a woman aged 65 to 85 with acute or convalescent COVID-19. Sequencing was carried out using peripheral blood.

The CDR3 spells CAWSVQRNTIYF. The CDR3 DNA reads as TGTGCCTGGAGTGTACAGAGAAACACCATATATTTT. The V gene is TRBV30, the J gene TRBJ1-3; D is unresolved. The V end was cut by 0 bases, the J end by 5 bases, with 5 bases between. This CDR3 region has 12 residues. Germline assignment: CDR1 GTSNPN and CDR2 SVGIG (reference sequence).